The entry below gives a single T cell receptor (beta chain) sequence along with its context. This clonotype was detected ten times or more. What this receptor recognizes is not known. Base quality data are lacking; no much larger clone is found one base away. The time point label of this sample denotes: newly diagnosed GD, antithyroid drugs for less than 3 months. For both TCR sequencing and RNA sequencing, RNA was extracted from PBMCs using TRIzol. Graves' disease was diagnosed according to American Thyroid Association guidelines. The patients came from an endocrinology department in Xi'an, China. Each patient gave about 10 milliliters of peripheral blood, collected in an EDTA anticoagulant tube. Ficoll Paque Plus density gradient separation was used to isolate PBMCs, and no further T cell sorting was done. An Agilent 2100 Bioanalyzer and agarose gel were used to assess RNA quality, and a NanoDrop 2000 was used to measure RNA concentration.

V and J are trimmed by 6 bases and 2 bases, and the gene matches miss 15 bases of the junction. In the germline V gene, CDR1 corresponds to MNHNS and CDR2 to SASEGT. The CDR3 sequence holds 17 residues, the cysteine and phenylalanine included. Solely the CDR3 DNA is kept, with 51 bases framed from the first base. These data are taken from a study of regulatory T cells in long-lasting Graves disease (TCRdb year 2021). Context from the whole study: Patients with newly diagnosed Graves' disease had been on antithyroid drugs for under 3 months. Persistent Graves' disease patients were compared with newly diagnosed Graves' disease patients by peripheral blood TCR sequencing and RNA sequencing. The study was registered as a clinical trial and conducted in China. TCR sequencing covered some 13 persistent and approximately 20 newly diagnosed Graves' disease patients, some 35 samples in total.

The method behind the library was multiplex PCR. The data were produced on an Illumina HiSeq 4000. CDR3 regions were amplified by Arm-PCR with iRepertoire HTBI primers to construct TCR beta libraries. Gel purification was performed on PCR products prior to sequencing. Processing in the source paper ran as follows. A total of roughly 65 TRBV and approximately 13 TRBJ segments were identified across samples and were used for gene usage analysis of CDR3 amino acid clonotypes. Filtered high-quality paired reads were merged into contigs using COPE and FqMerger. BLAST was used to align contigs to IMGT TRBV, TRBD and TRBJ reference genes, and CDR3 was defined according to IMGT. Clonotypes above 0.1% frequency were classified as highly expanded clones. Shannon entropy was used to measure repertoire diversity, and the Gini coefficient was used to measure V-J evenness. A clonotype was considered public if more than one individual shared it. The public reads were reanalyzed by TCRdb: fastp trimming at Q25, MiXCR alignment, in-frame beta chains only. Duplicate CDR3 protein sequences are folded into a single record with the most common DNA and genes. The V and J calls were determined by TCRdb, not by the authors. This sample has 580,000 or so distinct CDR3 sequences in its table, and approximately 16% of those were observed once. 12% of the sample lies in the top ten.

Study-wide findings and limitations: A larger number of public clonotypes was shared among persistent patients (approximately 2,500) than among newly diagnosed patients (about 990). Sequencing and analysis were restricted to the TCR beta chain. The authors acknowledged the small sample size as a limitation that may reduce accuracy. Because the primary lesion, thyroid tissue, could not be accessed, the study looked at peripheral blood alone. Compared with newly diagnosed patients, patients with persistent Graves' disease had lower TCR Shannon entropy and fewer highly expanded clones, which suggests clonal expansion. Persistent disease showed preferential use of TRBV28, TRBJ1-2 and TRBJ2-5, whereas newly diagnosed disease favored TRBV20-1 and TRBJ2-1.

This same sample was also part of a study on T cells in Graves' hyperthyroidism and ophthalmopathy. The other study reports the following: A patient counted as having stable Graves' hyperthyroidism if no progression to ophthalmopathy occurred over 18 months of follow-up. Hyperthyroidism patients were aged 18 to 65 years and newly diagnosed, with disease duration of less than 2 months. Exclusion was applied to patients with uncontrolled infections, other autoimmune diseases, pregnancy or lactation. Diagnoses relied on clinical symptoms, serum thyroxine and TRAb, thyroid ultrasound and orbital computed tomography. A first-round RT-PCR of the TCR CDR3 used the HTBI primer set with the Qiagen OneStep RT-PCR kit. Most expanded thyroid clonotypes (frequency above 0.001) were also detected in blood, a finding suggesting that blood repertoires may reflect thyroid immune responses. In cross-validation, a model built on a 13 V-J signature told ophthalmopathy apart from stable hyperthyroidism with less than 90% sensitivity and roughly 81% specificity, and in testing the same model reached 80%/75%. In validation, progression to ophthalmopathy was predicted by the model with about 70% sensitivity and just over 72% specificity, a median of about 6.4 months before onset. TCR V-J signatures able to tell the groups apart were searched for in a discovery cohort of more than 90 patients, of whom about 40 had Graves' ophthalmopathy and around 56 had stable Graves' hyperthyroidism. Prospective prediction of ophthalmopathy was tested in an independent validation cohort consisting of 18 hyperthyroidism patients and 15 or so patients who later progressed to ophthalmopathy. The roughly 91 discovery patients were randomly split 7:3 into training and test sets. The study also compared thyroid tissue and blood T-cell repertoires from more than five Graves' hyperthyroidism patients. After sampling, hyperthyroidism patients received methimazole starting at 30 mg daily, and ophthalmopathy patients received high-dose intravenous methylprednisolone. Libraries were constructed in a second round of multiplex PCR, after which size selection and purification were performed. Libraries were sequenced paired-end with 100 bp reads on an Illumina HiSeq2000. Raw data were processed with SOAPnuke, discarding reads with adapters, uncalled bases, mean Phred below 15, or no exact constant-primer or identifier match. COPE v1.2.5 was used to merge high-quality paired reads, and clonotypes were defined as unique nucleotide sequences. MiTCR v1.1 was used to align clonotypes to the IMGT TRBV, TRBD and TRBJ reference segments. Only V-J combinations with frequency above 0.0001, covering 99% to 99.2% of repertoires, were analysed. A TCS score was defined as the ratio of F50 (clonal expansion) to E x V (chaos), with BLOSUM62-based TCRdist applied between CDR3 peptides within each V-J. Welch's t-statistics and random forest reduced fewer than 550 V-J features to some 14, which were used in a naive Bayes classifier (R e1071). Sample size was not statistically predetermined, and blinding of investigators to group allocation was not performed. According to the paper, TCR Vbeta CDR3 sequencing was carried out on approximately 140 peripheral blood samples, which came from around 43 ophthalmopathy, approximately 78 hyperthyroidism and roughly 17 progressor patients.

The sample consisted of peripheral blood mononuclear cells (PBMCs), taken at new diagnosis, from a patient treated with antithyroid drugs. The receptor was derived from a young man with Graves disease. Donor details come from another sample of the same person, matched by shared clones. The rearranged chain carries TRBV6-1 and TRBJ1-2, and TRBD1 matches 7 of the central bases. The sequenced DNA: TGTGCCAGCAGCGAACCGTGGACAGGTCGGGGCAACTATGGCTACACCTTC. Protein translation: CASSEPWTGRGNYGYTF.